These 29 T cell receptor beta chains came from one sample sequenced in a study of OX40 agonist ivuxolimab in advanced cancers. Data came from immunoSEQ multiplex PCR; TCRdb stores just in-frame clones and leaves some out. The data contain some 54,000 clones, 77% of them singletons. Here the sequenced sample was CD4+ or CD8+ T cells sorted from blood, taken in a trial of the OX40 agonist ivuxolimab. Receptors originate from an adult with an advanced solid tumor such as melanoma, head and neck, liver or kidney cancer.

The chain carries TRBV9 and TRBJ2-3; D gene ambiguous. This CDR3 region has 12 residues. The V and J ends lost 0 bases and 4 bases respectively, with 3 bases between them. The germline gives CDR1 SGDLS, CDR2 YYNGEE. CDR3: CASSVVSDTQYF. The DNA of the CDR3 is TGTGCCAGCAGCGTAGTTTCAGATACGCAGTATTTT.

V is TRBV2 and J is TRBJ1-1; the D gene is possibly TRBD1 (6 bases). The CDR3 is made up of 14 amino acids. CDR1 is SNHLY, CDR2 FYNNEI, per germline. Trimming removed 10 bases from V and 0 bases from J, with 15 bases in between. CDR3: CATPGGRMNTEAFF. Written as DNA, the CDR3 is TGTGCCACCCCTGGGGGGCGAATGAACACTGAAGCTTTCTTT. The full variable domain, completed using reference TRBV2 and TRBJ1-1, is EPEVTQTPSHQVTQMGQEVILRCVPISNHLYFYWYRQILGQKVEFLVSFYNNEISEKSEIFDDQFSVERPDGSNFTLKIRSTKLEDSAMYFCATPGGRMNTEAFFGQGTRLTVV.

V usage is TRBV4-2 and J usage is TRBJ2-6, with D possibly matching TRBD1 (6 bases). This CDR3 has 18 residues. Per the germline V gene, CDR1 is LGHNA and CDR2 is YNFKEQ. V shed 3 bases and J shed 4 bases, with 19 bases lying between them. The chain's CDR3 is CASSHLGSTGSGANVLTF. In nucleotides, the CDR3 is TGTGCCAGCAGCCATTTAGGGTCGACAGGTTCCGGGGCCAACGTCCTGACTTTC.

The CDR3 nucleotides read TGCGCCAGCAGTGAGTCTAACAGCAAAAACATTCAGTACTTC. Protein product: CASSESNSKNIQYF. This chain links TRBV10-1 with TRBJ2-4; no reliable D call. With 0 bases removed from V and 3 bases from J, the gap between germline ends came to 6 bases. This CDR3 comprises 14 residues. The V gene's germline CDR1 is WNHNN and CDR2 SYGVQD (reference sequence).

DNA for the CDR3: TGCGCCAGCAGCCCCGGGACAGGACGAAACACCATATATTTT. It codes for CASSPGTGRNTIYF. This chain links TRBV5-1 with TRBJ1-3; 8 positions agree with TRBD1. The germline V gene encodes CDR1 SGHRS and CDR2 YFSETQ. The trim removed 4 bases at V and 5 bases at J, leaving 5 bases unmatched. The CDR3 is 14 residues long.

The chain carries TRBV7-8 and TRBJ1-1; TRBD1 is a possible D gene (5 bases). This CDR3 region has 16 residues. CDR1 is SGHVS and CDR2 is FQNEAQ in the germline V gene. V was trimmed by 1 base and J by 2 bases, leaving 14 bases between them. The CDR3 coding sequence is TGTGCCAGCAGCTTAGAGATCTATACAGGAAACACTGAAGCTTTCTTT. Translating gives CASSLEIYTGNTEAFF.

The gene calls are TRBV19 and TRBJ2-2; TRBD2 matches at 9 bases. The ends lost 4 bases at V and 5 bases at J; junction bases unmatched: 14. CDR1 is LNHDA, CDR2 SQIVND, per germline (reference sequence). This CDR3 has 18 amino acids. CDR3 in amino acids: CASSTTRSAGGGTGELFF. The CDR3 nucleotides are TGTGCCAGTAGTACAACCAGATCAGCGGGGGGAGGGACCGGGGAGCTGTTTTTT.

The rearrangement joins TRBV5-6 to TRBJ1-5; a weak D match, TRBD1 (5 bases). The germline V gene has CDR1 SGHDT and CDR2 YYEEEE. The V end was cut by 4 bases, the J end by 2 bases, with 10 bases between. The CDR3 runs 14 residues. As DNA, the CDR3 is TGTGCCAGCAGCAGGGGACCGGGCAATCAGCCCCAGCATTTT. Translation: CASSRGPGNQPQHF.

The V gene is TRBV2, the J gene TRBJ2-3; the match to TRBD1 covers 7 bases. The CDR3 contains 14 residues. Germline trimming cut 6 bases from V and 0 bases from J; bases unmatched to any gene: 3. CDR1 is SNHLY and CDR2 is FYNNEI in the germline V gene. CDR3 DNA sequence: TGTGCCAGCAGACCGGGACAGAGCACAGATACGCAGTATTTT. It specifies CASRPGQSTDTQYF.

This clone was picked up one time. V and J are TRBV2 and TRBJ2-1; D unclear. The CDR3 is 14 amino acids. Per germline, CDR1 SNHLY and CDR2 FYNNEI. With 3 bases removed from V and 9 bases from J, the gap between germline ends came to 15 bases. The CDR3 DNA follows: TGTGCCAGCAGTGAGGGGTTCGTGGACGCTGAGCAGTTCTTC. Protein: CASSEGFVDAEQFF.

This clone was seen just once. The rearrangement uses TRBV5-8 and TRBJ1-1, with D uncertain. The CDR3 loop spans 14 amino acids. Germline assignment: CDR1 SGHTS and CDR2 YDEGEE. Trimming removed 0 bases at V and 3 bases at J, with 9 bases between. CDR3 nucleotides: TGTGCCAGCAGCTTGGCCCACGGGTACACTGAAGCTTTCTTT. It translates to CASSLAHGYTEAFF.

CDR3: CASSLAMASYNSPLHF. DNA of the CDR3: TGTGCCAGCAGCTTAGCGATGGCATCGTATAATTCACCCCTCCACTTT. This sequence joins TRBV7-2 and TRBJ1-6; no clear D gene. The CDR3 consists of 16 residues. Germline CDR1 and CDR2: SGHTA and FQGNSA. The V end was cut by 0 bases, the J end by 4 bases, with 10 bases between. Together with reference TRBV7-2 and TRBJ1-6, the CDR3 gives the full variable domain: GAGVSQSPSNKVTEKGKDVELRCDPISGHTALYWYRQSLGQGLEFLIYFQGNSAPDKSGLPSDRFSAERTGGSVSTLTIQRTQQEDSAVYLCASSLAMASYNSPLHFGNGTRLTVT.

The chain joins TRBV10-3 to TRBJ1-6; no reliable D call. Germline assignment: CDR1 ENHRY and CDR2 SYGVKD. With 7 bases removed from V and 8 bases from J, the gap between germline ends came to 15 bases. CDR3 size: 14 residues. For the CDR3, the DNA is TGTGCCATCACACCCAGATGGGGAGATTCACCCCTCCACTTT. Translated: CAITPRWGDSPLHF.

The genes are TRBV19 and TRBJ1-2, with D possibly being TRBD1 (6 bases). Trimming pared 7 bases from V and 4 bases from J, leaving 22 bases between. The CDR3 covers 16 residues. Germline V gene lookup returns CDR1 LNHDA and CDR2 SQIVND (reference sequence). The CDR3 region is CASIVRGGAYGYGYTF. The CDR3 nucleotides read TGTGCCAGTATCGTACGTGGGGGCGCATACGGCTATGGCTACACCTTC.

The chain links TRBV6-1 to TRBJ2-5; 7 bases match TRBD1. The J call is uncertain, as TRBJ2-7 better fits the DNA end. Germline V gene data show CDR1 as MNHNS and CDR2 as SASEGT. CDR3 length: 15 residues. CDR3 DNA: TGTGCCAGCACCTTGGGAGACAGGGCCTCCTACGAGCAGTACTTC. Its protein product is CASTLGDRASYEQYF.

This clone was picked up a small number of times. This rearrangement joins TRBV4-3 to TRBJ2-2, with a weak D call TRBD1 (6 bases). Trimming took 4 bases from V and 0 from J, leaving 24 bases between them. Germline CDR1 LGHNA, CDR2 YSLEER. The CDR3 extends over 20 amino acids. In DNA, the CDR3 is TGCGCCAGCAGCCTAGACCTTAGGGGGTCAGGGGATTCGAACACCGGGGAGCTGTTTTTT. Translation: CASSLDLRGSGDSNTGELFF.

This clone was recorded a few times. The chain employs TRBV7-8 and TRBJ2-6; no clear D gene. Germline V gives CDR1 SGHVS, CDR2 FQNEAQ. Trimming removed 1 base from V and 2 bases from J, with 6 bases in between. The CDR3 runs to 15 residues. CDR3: CASSLGLPGANVLTF. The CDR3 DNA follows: TGTGCCAGCAGCTTAGGACTCCCTGGGGCCAACGTCCTGACTTTC. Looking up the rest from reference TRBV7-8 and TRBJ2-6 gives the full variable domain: GAGVSQSPRYKVAKRGQDVALRCDPISGHVSLFWYQQALGQGPEFLTYFQNEAQLDKSGLPSDRFFAERPEGSVSTLKIQRTQQEDSAVYLCASSLGLPGANVLTFGAGSRLTVL.

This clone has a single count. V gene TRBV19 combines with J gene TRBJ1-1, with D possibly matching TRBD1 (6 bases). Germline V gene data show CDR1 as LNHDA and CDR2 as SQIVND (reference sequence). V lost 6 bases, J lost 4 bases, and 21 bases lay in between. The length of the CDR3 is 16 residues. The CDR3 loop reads CASSTKGEGWGTEAFF. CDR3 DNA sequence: TGTGCCAGTAGCACGAAGGGGGAGGGATGGGGCACTGAAGCTTTCTTT.

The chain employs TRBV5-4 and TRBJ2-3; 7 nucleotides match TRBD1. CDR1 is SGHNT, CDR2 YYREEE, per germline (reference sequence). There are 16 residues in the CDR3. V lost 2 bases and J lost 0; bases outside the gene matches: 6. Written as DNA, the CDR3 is TGTGCCAGCAGCTTTGGGCAGACAGGGAGCACAGATACGCAGTATTTT. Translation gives CASSFGQTGSTDTQYF.

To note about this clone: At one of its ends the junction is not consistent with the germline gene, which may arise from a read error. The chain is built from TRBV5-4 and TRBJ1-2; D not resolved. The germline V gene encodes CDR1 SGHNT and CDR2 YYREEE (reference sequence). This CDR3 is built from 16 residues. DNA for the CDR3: TGCGCCAGCAGCCAAGATCTCCTTACAACCCCCTATGGCTACACCTTC. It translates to CASSQDLLTTPYGYTF.

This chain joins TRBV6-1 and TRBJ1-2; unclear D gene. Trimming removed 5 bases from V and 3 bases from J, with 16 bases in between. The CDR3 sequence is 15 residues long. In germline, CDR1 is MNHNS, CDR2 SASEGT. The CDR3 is CASSTGRPGHYGYTF. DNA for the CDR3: TGTGCCAGCAGTACCGGACGGCCCGGCCACTATGGCTACACCTTC.

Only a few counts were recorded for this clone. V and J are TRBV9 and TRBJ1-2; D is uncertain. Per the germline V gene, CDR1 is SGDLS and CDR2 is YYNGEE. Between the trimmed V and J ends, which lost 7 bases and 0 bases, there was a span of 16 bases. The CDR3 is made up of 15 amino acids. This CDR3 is CASQEGHTANYGYTF. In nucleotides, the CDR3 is TGTGCCAGCCAGGAGGGCCATACAGCTAACTATGGCTACACCTTC.

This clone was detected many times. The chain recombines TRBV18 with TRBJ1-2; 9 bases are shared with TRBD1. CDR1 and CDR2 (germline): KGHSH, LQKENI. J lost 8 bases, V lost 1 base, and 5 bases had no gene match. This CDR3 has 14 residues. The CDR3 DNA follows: TGTGCCAGCTCACCACAAGGACAGGGGAGCGGCTACACCTTC. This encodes CASSPQGQGSGYTF.

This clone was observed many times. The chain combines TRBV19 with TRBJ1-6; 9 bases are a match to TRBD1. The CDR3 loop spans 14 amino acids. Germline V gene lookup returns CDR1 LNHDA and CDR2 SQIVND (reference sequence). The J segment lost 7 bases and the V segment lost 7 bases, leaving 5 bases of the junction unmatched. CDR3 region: CASKAGQGNSPLHF. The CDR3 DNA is TGTGCCAGTAAGGCCGGACAGGGGAATTCACCCCTCCACTTT.

The CDR3 sequence is CASSFLDTGELFF. In nucleotides, the CDR3 is TGCGCCAGCAGCTTCTTGGACACCGGGGAGCTGTTTTTT. This rearrangement joins TRBV5-1 to TRBJ2-2; D remains unclear. Per germline, CDR1 SGHRS and CDR2 YFSETQ. Trimming stripped 2 bases from V and 3 bases from J, with 5 bases between. There are 13 residues in the CDR3.

CDR3 in DNA: TGCAGCGTTGAAGATAGTACAGTTTATGGCTACACCTTC. It encodes CSVEDSTVYGYTF. V usage is TRBV29-1 and J usage is TRBJ1-2; D unresolved. The CDR3 runs 13 residues. V lost 0 bases, J lost 5 bases, and 10 bases lay in between. CDR1 is SQVTM, CDR2 ANQGSEA, per germline.

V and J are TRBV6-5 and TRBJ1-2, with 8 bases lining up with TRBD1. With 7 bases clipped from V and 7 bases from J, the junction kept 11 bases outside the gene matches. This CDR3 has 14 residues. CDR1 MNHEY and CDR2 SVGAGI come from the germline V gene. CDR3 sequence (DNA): TGTGCCAGCAATACGGGACAGGAAACCGGTGGCTACACCTTC. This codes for CASNTGQETGGYTF.

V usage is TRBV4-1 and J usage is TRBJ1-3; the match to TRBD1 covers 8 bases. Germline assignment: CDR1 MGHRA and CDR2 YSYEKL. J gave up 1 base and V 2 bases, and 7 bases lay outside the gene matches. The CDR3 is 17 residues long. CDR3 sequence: CASSQSTGVSSGNTIYF. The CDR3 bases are TGCGCCAGCAGCCAATCGACAGGGGTGTCGTCTGGAAACACCATATATTTT.

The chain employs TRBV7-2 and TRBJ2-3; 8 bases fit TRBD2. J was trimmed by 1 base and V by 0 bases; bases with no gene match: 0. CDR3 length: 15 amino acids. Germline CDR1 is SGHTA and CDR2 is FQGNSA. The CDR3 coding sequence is TGTGCCAGCAGCTTAGCAGCGGGGGGCACAGATACGCAGTATTTT. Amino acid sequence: CASSLAAGGTDTQYF. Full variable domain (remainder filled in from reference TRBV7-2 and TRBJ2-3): GAGVSQSPSNKVTEKGKDVELRCDPISGHTALYWYRQSLGQGLEFLIYFQGNSAPDKSGLPSDRFSAERTGGSVSTLTIQRTQQEDSAVYLCASSLAAGGTDTQYFGPGTRLTVL.